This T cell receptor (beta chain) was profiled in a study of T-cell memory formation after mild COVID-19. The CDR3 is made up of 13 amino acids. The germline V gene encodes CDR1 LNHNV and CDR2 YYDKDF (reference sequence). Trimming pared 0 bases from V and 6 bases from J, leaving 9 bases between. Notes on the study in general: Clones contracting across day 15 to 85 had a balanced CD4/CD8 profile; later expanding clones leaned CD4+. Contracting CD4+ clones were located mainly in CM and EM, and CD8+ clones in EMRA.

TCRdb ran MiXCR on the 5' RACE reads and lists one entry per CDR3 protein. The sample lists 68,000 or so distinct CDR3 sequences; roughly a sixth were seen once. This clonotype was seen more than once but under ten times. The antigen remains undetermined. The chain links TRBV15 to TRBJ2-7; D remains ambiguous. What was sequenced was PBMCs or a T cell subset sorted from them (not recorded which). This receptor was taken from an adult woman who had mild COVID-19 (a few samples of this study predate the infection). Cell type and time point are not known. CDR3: CATSREAELEQYF. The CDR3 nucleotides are TGTGCCACCAGCAGAGAGGCAGAGCTCGAGCAGTACTTC.